The clone carrying this TCR beta chain was counted only a few times. Its antigen is unidentified. This sample was included in a study of beta chain features in type 1 diabetes. Study background: Patients and healthy donors were similar in age, gender and cell yields.

Germline assignment: CDR1 SGHKS and CDR2 YYEKEE (reference sequence). There are 16 residues in the CDR3. V shed 4 bases and J 5 bases; nucleotides not matched to a gene: 12. All of the isolated RNA was reverse transcribed, so expressed TCRB transcripts were sequenced. Profiled with immunoSEQ multiplex PCR; TCRdb holds only in-frame clones, not every one. The sample lists around 130,000 clones, approximately 9% seen once, with around 0.7% in the top ten. General study points: Across all four CD4+ subsets, people with type 1 diabetes showed modestly shorter TCRB CDR3s. The naive, central memory and Treg TCRB repertoires showed an apparent similarity that was greater among patients than among healthy donors.

The receptor was isolated from a man younger than 45 with type 1 diabetes. The rearrangement joins TRBV5-5 to TRBJ1-5, with 7 bases that match TRBD1. Sequenced sample: central memory CD4+ T cells from blood. CDR3 sequence: CASSPTLTGTHQPQHF. The CDR3 DNA follows: TGTGCCAGCAGCCCCACTCTGACAGGGACCCATCAGCCCCAGCATTTT.